This entry lists 22 T cell receptor beta chains sequenced from one sample in a study of blood T cell repertoires in COVID-19. Assay: immunoSEQ multiplex PCR; the TCRdb copy retains only in-frame clones and omits some. The sample consists of 500,000 to 600,000 clones, around nine tenths of them appearing once. The material sequenced was peripheral blood. These receptors all come from a woman aged 45-59 years with COVID-19, enrolled during active disease.

J is TRBJ1-3 and V is TRBV5-5; D remains ambiguous. CDR1 and CDR2 from the germline V gene are SGHKS and YYEKEE (reference sequence). Trimming removed 5 bases at V and 6 bases at J, with 6 bases between. The CDR3 spans 11 residues. CDR3 protein: CASSGENTIYF. The CDR3 coding sequence is TGTGCCAGCAGTGGAGAAAACACCATATATTTT.

DNA for the CDR3: TGTGCCAGCAGTCCGCAGGGATTCTGGGGCTACACCTTC. Translation: CASSPQGFWGYTF. The chain couples TRBV7-2 to TRBJ1-2, with D possibly being TRBD1 (5 bases). Between the trimmed V and J ends, which lost 6 bases and 8 bases, there was a span of 16 bases. This CDR3 comprises 13 residues. In germline, CDR1 is SGHTA, CDR2 FQGNSA.

This sequence joins TRBV19 and TRBJ2-1; D not certain. The germline gives CDR1 LNHDA, CDR2 SQIVND (reference sequence). Trimming shortened V by 3 bases and J by 9 bases, and 12 bases separated the two germline ends. The length of the CDR3 is 13 residues. The CDR3: CASSIQHVFEQFF. The CDR3 nucleotides are TGTGCCAGTAGTATCCAACATGTCTTTGAGCAGTTCTTC.

CDR3 sequence (DNA): TGTGCCAGCAGCAGCGGGAACTCCTACAATGAGCAGTTCTTC. Amino acid sequence: CASSSGNSYNEQFF. V is TRBV9 and J is TRBJ2-1; 7 bases line up with TRBD2. Losses at the gene ends were 4 bases for V and 0 bases for J; bases not matched to a gene: 1. This CDR3 spans 14 amino acids. From germline, CDR1 is SGDLS and CDR2 YYNGEE.

The CDR3 DNA follows: TGTGCCAGAAGCCCCGGGTGTGTTAGCCCCCTTAGGTCAGATACGCAGTATTTT. Amino acid sequence: CARSPGCVSPLRSDTQYF. The genes are TRBV5-3 and TRBJ2-3; D not certain. TRBV5-3 is an ORF, with its function uncertain. Trimming pared 4 bases from V and 4 bases from J, leaving 25 bases between. The CDR3 contains 18 residues.

The chain is built from TRBV27 and TRBJ2-3, with D tentatively TRBD2 (6 bases). Germline V lookup: CDR1 MNHEY, CDR2 SMNVEV (reference sequence). The CDR3 consists of 15 residues. V was trimmed by 8 bases and J by 1 base, leaving 16 bases between them. In DNA form, the CDR3 reads TGTGCCAGCTCTACCTCCCGCGGGGGCACAGATACGCAGTATTTT. Encoded protein: CASSTSRGGTDTQYF.

The chain employs TRBV6-5 and TRBJ2-7, with TRBD1 matching over 8 bases. CDR1 and CDR2 from the germline V gene are MNHEY and SVGAGI. V gave up 6 bases and J gave up 2 bases; unmatched junction bases: 6. The CDR3 is 14 amino acids. As DNA, the CDR3 is TGTGCCAGCAGGGCAGGGGGCGTCCCCTACGAGCAGTACTTC. This sequence encodes CASRAGGVPYEQYF.

Here the CDR3 reads CASSQVSGGGATSHANIQYF. The CDR3 DNA reads TGTGCCAGCAGCCAAGTAAGCGGCGGGGGGGCGACTAGCCATGCAAACATTCAGTACTTC. V and J are TRBV3-1 (or the pseudogene TRBV3-2) and TRBJ2-4, with 9 bases fitting TRBD2. The J segment lost 6 bases and the V segment lost 1 base, leaving 19 bases of the junction unmatched. The CDR3 runs to 20 residues. CDR1 LGHDT and CDR2 YNNKEL come from the germline V gene (reference sequence).

V is TRBV5-6 and J is TRBJ2-1; TRBD1 agrees at 9 bases. Germline-derived CDR1 and CDR2 are SGHDT and YYEEEE. The CDR3 loop spans 15 amino acids. V lost 4 bases, J lost 7 bases, and 9 bases stayed unmatched. The CDR3 DNA is TGTGCCAGCAGCCCAGACAGGGGGGGTCATAATGAGCAGTTCTTC. This sequence encodes CASSPDRGGHNEQFF.

With respect to this clone: A read error may account for a junction end that differs from germline. V gene TRBV10-1 combines with J gene TRBJ2-7, with a weak D call TRBD1 (6 bases). This CDR3 contains 15 residues. Germline V lookup: CDR1 WNHNN, CDR2 SYGVQD (reference sequence). The CDR3 DNA reads TGCGCCAGCAGTGAGTCGGGACACCTCTCCCACGAGCAGTACTTC. Its protein is CASSESGHLSHEQYF.

The chain links TRBV6-5 to TRBJ2-6, with D possibly being TRBD2 (5 bases). The V end lost 4 bases, the J end lost 1 base, and 11 bases lay between the germline ends. CDR1 is MNHEY and CDR2 is SVGAGI in the germline V gene. This CDR3 is 16 amino acids long. The CDR3 reads CASSFLPGSGANVLTF. The DNA for the CDR3 is TGTGCCAGCAGTTTTCTCCCGGGGTCTGGGGCCAACGTCCTGACTTTC.

The genes are TRBV6-5 and TRBJ1-1, with TRBD1 matching over 10 bases. The CDR3 covers 15 residues. Germline lookup yields CDR1 MNHEY and CDR2 SVGAGI. The V segment lost 5 bases and the J segment 3 bases; nucleotides outside the gene matches: 6. CDR3 residues: CASSTRQGADTEAFF. The CDR3 DNA follows: TGTGCCAGCAGTACGCGACAGGGGGCGGACACTGAAGCTTTCTTT.

This rearrangement joins TRBV5-1 to TRBJ2-7; 9 bases align to TRBD1. The germline CDR1 and CDR2 sequences are SGHRS and YFSETQ. The CDR3 length is 17 residues. The V segment lost 0 bases and the J segment 4 bases; nucleotides outside the gene matches: 11. The CDR3 region is CASSLARPVQGAYEQYF. The CDR3 DNA reads TGCGCCAGCAGCTTGGCCCGGCCAGTACAGGGGGCATACGAGCAGTACTTC.

The chain's CDR3 is CASSQGLGGEKLFF. The CDR3 DNA reads as TGTGCCAGCAGCCAGGGATTAGGAGGGGAAAAACTGTTTTTT. The chain combines TRBV28 with TRBJ1-4; D may be TRBD1 (5 bases). There are 14 residues in the CDR3. Trimming pared 6 bases from V and 8 bases from J, leaving 16 bases between. Per the germline V gene, CDR1 is MDHEN and CDR2 is SYDVKM.

V gene TRBV23-1 combines with J gene TRBJ1-2; the D is unclear. TRBV23-1 is an open reading frame whose function is uncertain. The CDR3 loop spans 15 amino acids. The V end lost 4 bases, the J end lost 2 bases, and 14 bases lay between the germline ends. This CDR3 reads CASSRGPSVNYGYTF. The CDR3 DNA sequence: TGCGCCAGCAGTCGCGGGCCGTCCGTAAACTATGGCTACACCTTC.

The chain uses TRBV9 and TRBJ2-7; 11 nucleotides align to TRBD2. Germline V gives CDR1 SGDLS, CDR2 YYNGEE. The CDR3 spans 18 residues. Unmatched junction bases numbered 15, after V lost 4 bases and J lost 3 bases. The CDR3 nucleotides read TGTGCCAGCAGCCTAGGTCCTAGCGGGGGGTCCGGCCACTACGAGCAGTACTTC. It yields the protein CASSLGPSGGSGHYEQYF.

The genes are TRBV12-3 or TRBV12-4 and TRBJ1-2; 7 bases are shared with TRBD1. The V and J ends lost 6 bases and 6 bases, in that order; junction bases with no gene match: 7. The CDR3 runs 13 residues. The DNA for the CDR3 is TGTGCCAGCAGCAAACAGGGGAATGATGGCTACACCTTC. As protein: CASSKQGNDGYTF.

The chain links TRBV7-9 to TRBJ2-5; D is unclear. The germline CDR1 and CDR2 sequences are SEHNR and FQNEAQ (reference sequence). With 5 bases removed from V and 4 bases from J, the gap between germline ends came to 11 bases. CDR3 length equals 13 residues. The CDR3 region has the DNA TGTGCCAGCAGCCTCAGCTCGGGAGAGACCCAGTACTTC. Protein product: CASSLSSGETQYF.

This clone was detected only once. CDR3 nucleotide sequence: TGTGCCAGCATCCAGACACCAAGTTTTAATTCACCCCTCCACTTT. Protein sequence: CASIQTPSFNSPLHF. The chain has TRBV6-5 and TRBJ1-6; D is unresolved. There are 15 residues in the CDR3. Trimming stripped 7 bases from V and 6 bases from J, with 16 bases between. The germline gives CDR1 MNHEY, CDR2 SVGAGI.

The CDR3: CASSFGDYGQFF. In DNA form, the CDR3 reads TGTGCCAGCAGCTTCGGAGATTACGGGCAGTTCTTC. The chain links TRBV9 to TRBJ2-1; D gene unclear. This CDR3 is built from 12 residues. The V end was cut by 4 bases, the J end by 12 bases, with 14 bases between. CDR1 SGDLS and CDR2 YYNGEE come from the germline V gene.

The chain uses TRBV5-1 and TRBJ1-5; D is unresolved. CDR1 is SGHRS, CDR2 YFSETQ, per germline. The CDR3 covers 13 residues. The ends were cut back, 4 bases at V and 4 bases at J, with 9 bases in the middle. The chain's CDR3 is CASSQDLNQPQHF. The DNA for the CDR3 is TGCGCCAGCAGCCAGGACTTAAATCAGCCCCAGCATTTT.

This clone was seen once. V gene TRBV13 combines with J gene TRBJ1-2; 8 bases agree with TRBD1. V lost 5 bases, J lost 0 bases, and 11 bases stayed unmatched. Germline CDR1 PRHDT, CDR2 FYEKMQ (reference sequence). The CDR3 extends over 17 amino acids. CDR3 amino acids: CASSPGTGFRANYGYTF. CDR3 nucleotide sequence: TGTGCCAGCAGCCCGGGGACAGGCTTCCGAGCTAACTATGGCTACACCTTC. Complete variable domain (other parts from reference TRBV13 and TRBJ1-2): AAGVIQSPRHLIKEKRETATLKCYPIPRHDTVYWYQQGPGQDPQFLISFYEKMQSDKGSIPDRFSAQQFSDYHSELNMSSLELGDSALYFCASSPGTGFRANYGYTFGSGTRLTVV.